This T cell receptor (beta chain) stems from a study of T cells after yellow fever vaccination. General study results and limits: Some clonotypes were seen in both the CD4 and the CD8 compartments. These made up a small share and likely arose from convergent recombination. High-abundance clonotypes from the bulk population could contaminate FACS-sorted repertoires.

By 5'RACE template switching, TCR cDNA was produced, with a universal primer site and UMIs added in the process. Via MiXCR, TCRdb re-called the 5' RACE reads, giving one row per CDR3 protein. Counted here are more than 95,000 distinct CDR3 sequences, around 9.8% occurring once; the ten biggest clones make up 40%. Germline CDR1 SGHAT, CDR2 FQDESV (reference sequence). Trimming took off 5 bases at V and 7 bases at J, with 12 bases between the two ends. The CDR3 has 13 amino acids. The table lists this clonotype with a few counts. No antigen is known for it. Sequencing was performed on CD8+ T cells sorted from PBMCs, taken on the day of the yellow fever booster vaccination. V usage is TRBV11-1 and J usage is TRBJ2-1; perhaps TRBD2 as D (5 bases). The receptor was isolated from a man between 18 and 29 years old who received the YFV17D yellow fever vaccine. DNA for the CDR3: TGTGCCAGCAGCCAAGAGGGCCGGAATGAGCAGTTCTTC. As protein: CASSQEGRNEQFF.